The 17 T cell receptor beta chains given below trace back to one sample, sequenced in a study of control samples from healthy donors and cancer patients. Sequenced by immunoSEQ multiplex PCR; TCRdb stores in-frame clones only, minus some. The sample yields around 130,000 clones, just over 90% seen once. The sample consisted of PBMCs. All receptors derive from a man aged 50 or older with head and neck cancer.

J is TRBJ2-2 and V is TRBV28; perhaps TRBD2 as D (6 bases). The CDR3 extends over 16 amino acids. Germline CDR1 and CDR2: MDHEN and SYDVKM. Between the trimmed V and J ends, which lost 4 bases and 1 base, there was a span of 13 bases. In nucleotides, the CDR3 is TGTGCCAGCAGTTACGCCGGAGCGGGGAACACCGGGGAGCTGTTTTTT. Protein product: CASSYAGAGNTGELFF. The full variable domain, completed using reference TRBV28 and TRBJ2-2, is DVKVTQSSRYLVKRTGEKVFLECVQDMDHENMFWYRQDPGLGLRLIYFSYDVKMKEKGDIPEGYSVSREKKERFSLILESASTNQTSMYLCASSYAGAGNTGELFFGEGSRLTVL.

The CDR3 region is CASSPLQGAGGYTF. Here the CDR3 DNA reads TGTGCCAGCTCGCCCTTACAGGGGGCCGGTGGCTACACCTTC. This chain uses TRBV2 with TRBJ1-2; 9 nucleotides agree with TRBD1. CDR1 is SNHLY, CDR2 FYNNEI, per germline. After removal of 8 bases from V and 7 bases from J, the junction contained 11 bases not matched to a gene. The CDR3 runs 14 residues.

This chain uses TRBV6-5 with TRBJ2-7; D may be TRBD2 (5 bases). The CDR3 is 14 amino acids. The germline V gene encodes CDR1 MNHEY and CDR2 SVGAGI. V was shortened by 5 bases and J by 2 bases, with 13 bases between the two germline ends. CDR3: CASSPRDQAYEQYF. DNA for the CDR3: TGTGCCAGCAGTCCCCGGGATCAGGCCTACGAGCAGTACTTC.

The CDR3 DNA is TGTGCCAGCAGAAAGGGGCAGGGTGGAGGCTACACCTTC. It translates to CASRKGQGGGYTF. V usage is TRBV28 and J usage is TRBJ1-2; a weak D match, TRBD1 (5 bases). This CDR3 contains 13 residues. From germline, CDR1 is MDHEN and CDR2 SYDVKM. Deletions cut 6 bases from V and 8 bases from J, with 16 bases between.

J is TRBJ2-7 and V is TRBV27; 7 positions match TRBD1. Unmatched junction bases numbered 12, after V lost 4 bases and J lost 6 bases. The CDR3 extends over 15 amino acids. Germline values: CDR1 MNHEY, CDR2 SMNVEV (reference sequence). The CDR3 protein is CASSSPSTTGREQYF. The CDR3 DNA reads TGTGCCAGCAGTTCCCCTAGCACGACAGGGCGCGAGCAGTACTTC.

This chain joins TRBV5-6 and TRBJ2-1; 12 bases align to TRBD2. CDR1 and CDR2 from the germline V gene are SGHDT and YYEEEE. The CDR3 runs 14 residues. J gave up 8 bases and V 6 bases, and 6 bases lay outside the gene matches. The CDR3 nucleotides are TGTGCCAGCACCAAGCTAGCGGGGGGGTATGAGCAGTTCTTC. Translation gives CASTKLAGGYEQFF.

The table lists this clone with a count of one. V usage is TRBV6-5 and J usage is TRBJ2-6; maybe TRBD2 (7 bases). V was trimmed by 6 bases and J by 3 bases, leaving 12 bases between them. Germline lookup yields CDR1 MNHEY and CDR2 SVGAGI. The length of the CDR3 is 15 residues. The CDR3 here is CASSWGGRGANVLTF. As DNA, the CDR3 is TGTGCCAGCAGCTGGGGGGGGCGTGGGGCCAACGTCCTGACTTTC.

The chain employs TRBV12-3 or TRBV12-4 and TRBJ2-5, with D perhaps TRBD1 (5 bases). Trimming pared 3 bases from V and 5 bases from J, leaving 10 bases between. The CDR3 has 13 amino acids. CDR3 nucleotides: TGTGCCAGCAGTTTCTCAGGGTCGGAGACCCAGTACTTC. This codes for CASSFSGSETQYF.

The rearrangement uses TRBV12-5 and TRBJ2-1; D may be TRBD1 (5 bases). The CDR3 runs to 15 residues. V lost 1 base and J 6 bases, leaving 13 bases between the germline ends. Per the germline V gene, CDR1 is LGHNT and CDR2 is FRNRAP. CDR3 DNA: TGTGCTAGTGGTTTGGGACAGTCCTTAAGCAATGAGCAGTTCTTC. Translation gives CASGLGQSLSNEQFF.

This chain links TRBV29-1 with TRBJ2-5, with 11 positions matching TRBD2. CDR3 length: 14 residues. The germline gives CDR1 SQVTM, CDR2 ANQGSEA. Unmatched junction bases numbered 7, after V lost 6 bases and J lost 4 bases. The CDR3, as DNA: TGCAGCGTAAATAGCGGGGGGGCAGGAGAGACCCAGTACTTC. Amino acids: CSVNSGGAGETQYF.

This chain connects TRBV7-2 to TRBJ1-4; D is unresolved. Germline V gene sequence: CDR1 SGHTA, CDR2 FQGNSA. V gave up 2 bases and J gave up 8 bases, with 12 bases separating them. The CDR3 has 14 residues. The CDR3 spells CASSLLGLGEKLFF. In DNA, the CDR3 is TGTGCCAGCAGCTTACTAGGGTTGGGAGAAAAACTGTTTTTT.

V gene TRBV9 combines with J gene TRBJ2-1, with D hard to call. The germline CDR1 and CDR2 sequences are SGDLS and YYNGEE. The CDR3 is made up of 14 amino acids. Trimming took 4 bases from V and 6 from J, leaving 14 bases between them. The CDR3 reads CASSLSTPGNEQFF. CDR3 sequence (DNA): TGTGCCAGCAGCCTATCCACCCCCGGCAATGAGCAGTTCTTC. The variable domain in full, with the rest retrieved from reference TRBV9 and TRBJ2-1, is DSGVTQTPKHLITATGQRVTLRCSPRSGDLSVYWYQQSLDQGLQFLIQYYNGEERAKGNILERFSAQQFPDLHSELNLSSLELGDSALYFCASSLSTPGNEQFFGPGTRLTVL.

The V and J genes are TRBV4-3 and TRBJ1-2; 11 bases match TRBD1. V shed 0 bases, J shed 7 bases, and the junction held 13 bases outside the gene matches. Per germline, CDR1 LGHNA and CDR2 YSLEER. This CDR3 region has 18 residues. The CDR3 loop is CASSQDRGTGGTGGGYTF. In nucleotides, the CDR3 is TGCGCCAGCAGCCAAGATAGGGGGACAGGTGGGACAGGGGGTGGCTACACCTTC.

The rearrangement uses TRBV6-5 and TRBJ1-6; possible D gene TRBD1, 6 bases. The germline V gene has CDR1 MNHEY and CDR2 SVGAGI. Trimming took off 4 bases at V and 6 bases at J, with 16 bases between the two ends. This CDR3 is built from 16 residues. CDR3 sequence (DNA): TGTGCCAGCAGTTCTTTACAGGGTTCGCGTAATTCACCCCTCCACTTT. This encodes CASSSLQGSRNSPLHF.

This sequence joins TRBV5-6 and TRBJ2-7; 8 nucleotides match TRBD2. V was clipped by 4 bases and J by 7 bases; unmatched bases: 7. The CDR3 consists of 13 residues. The germline CDR1 and CDR2 sequences are SGHDT and YYEEEE. The DNA for the CDR3 is TGTGCCAGCAGCCCCGGGACTAGTTTTGAGCAGTACTTC. Translated: CASSPGTSFEQYF.

V usage is TRBV9 and J usage is TRBJ1-1, with D perhaps TRBD1 (6 bases). Germline CDR1 is SGDLS and CDR2 is YYNGEE. The CDR3 consists of 15 residues. Between the trimmed V and J ends, which lost 2 bases and 2 bases, there was a span of 13 bases. The chain's CDR3 is CASSVAGTLNTEAFF. CDR3 DNA sequence: TGTGCCAGCAGCGTGGCCGGGACACTCAACACTGAAGCTTTCTTT.

The CDR3 DNA sequence: TGTGCCAGCAGACTCGGACAGGGGTATGAAAAACTGTTTTTT. It specifies CASRLGQGYEKLFF. The chain links TRBV28 to TRBJ1-4; TRBD1 agrees at 9 bases. CDR1 MDHEN and CDR2 SYDVKM come from the germline V gene. J was trimmed by 6 bases and V by 6 bases; bases with no gene match: 5. The CDR3 runs 14 residues.